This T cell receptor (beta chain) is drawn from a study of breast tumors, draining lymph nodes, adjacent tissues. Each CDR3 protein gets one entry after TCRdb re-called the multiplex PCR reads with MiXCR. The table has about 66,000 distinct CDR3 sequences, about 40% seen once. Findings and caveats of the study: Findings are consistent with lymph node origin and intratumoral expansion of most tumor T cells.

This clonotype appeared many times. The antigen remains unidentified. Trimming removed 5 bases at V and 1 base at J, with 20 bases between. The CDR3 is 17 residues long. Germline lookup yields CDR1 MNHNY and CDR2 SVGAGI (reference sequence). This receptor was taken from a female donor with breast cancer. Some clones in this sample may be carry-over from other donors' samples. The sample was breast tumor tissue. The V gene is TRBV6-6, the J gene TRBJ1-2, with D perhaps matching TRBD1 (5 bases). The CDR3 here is CASSHPPPKGFNYGYTF. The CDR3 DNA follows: TGTGCCAGCAGTCACCCCCCGCCAAAGGGGTTTAACTATGGCTACACCTTC.